Below are 29 T cell receptor beta chains sequenced from a single sample in a study of OX40 agonist ivuxolimab in advanced cancers. Repertoires were generated with immunoSEQ multiplex PCR, while TCRdb's copy carries only in-frame clones and drops some. The sample lists more than 60,000 clones; approximately 84% were seen once. The material was CD4+ or CD8+ T cells sorted from blood, obtained in a trial of the OX40 agonist ivuxolimab. The source is an adult with an advanced solid tumor such as melanoma, head and neck, liver or kidney cancer.

The V gene is TRBV5-4, the J gene TRBJ2-7; 10 bases align to TRBD1. V dropped 4 bases and J dropped 0; count of bases not matched to a gene: 7. The CDR3 covers 16 residues. Germline loops: CDR1 SGHNT, CDR2 YYREEE (reference sequence). The CDR3 sequence is CASSHTTGGLSYEQYF. For the CDR3, the DNA is TGTGCCAGCAGCCACACGACAGGGGGCCTCTCCTACGAGCAGTACTTC. Combining the CDR3 with reference TRBV5-4 and TRBJ2-7 gives the whole variable domain ETGVTQSPTHLIKTRGQQVTLRCSSQSGHNTVSWYQQALGQGPQFIFQYYREEENGRGNFPPRFSGLQFPNYSSELNVNALELDDSALYLCASSHTTGGLSYEQYFGPGTRLTVT.

The chain links TRBV5-1 to TRBJ1-1; 8 positions agree with TRBD1. CDR1 and CDR2 (germline): SGHRS, YFSETQ. After removal of 5 bases from V and 5 bases from J, the junction contained 11 bases not matched to a gene. The CDR3 covers 15 residues. The CDR3 loop reads CASRPQTGDGTEAFF. The CDR3 DNA follows: TGCGCCAGCAGACCCCAGACAGGGGATGGAACTGAAGCTTTCTTT. Complete variable domain (other parts from reference TRBV5-1 and TRBJ1-1): KAGVTQTPRYLIKTRGQQVTLSCSPISGHRSVSWYQQTPGQGLQFLFEYFSETQRNKGNFPGRFSGRQFSNSRSEMNVSTLELGDSALYLCASRPQTGDGTEAFFGQGTRLTVV.

This chain uses TRBV5-1 with TRBJ1-2; D is undetermined. The V gene lost 9 bases and the J gene lost 2 bases, with 11 bases spanning the gap. The CDR3 sequence is 12 residues long. The germline V gene encodes CDR1 SGHRS and CDR2 YFSETQ. The CDR3 sequence is CATTPGNYGYTF. The CDR3 coding sequence is TGCGCCACCACCCCGGGGAACTATGGCTACACCTTC.

The rearrangement links TRBV5-1 to TRBJ1-1; maybe TRBD1 (5 bases). The CDR3 is 12 residues long. The ends were cut back, 3 bases at V and 11 bases at J, with 14 bases in the middle. Germline values: CDR1 SGHRS, CDR2 YFSETQ. The CDR3 here is CASSSEGRGAFF. CDR3 DNA sequence: TGCGCCAGCAGCTCCGAGGGGCGGGGGGCTTTCTTT.

J is TRBJ2-5 and V is TRBV5-6; 9 nucleotides match TRBD2. The end of the DNA aligns better with TRBJ2-7, so the J call may be wrong. CDR1 is SGHDT, CDR2 YYEEEE, per germline. The CDR3 runs 18 residues. The CDR3 sequence: CASSLRASGVISSYEQYF. DNA of the CDR3: TGTGCCAGCAGCTTGAGGGCTAGCGGGGTTATTAGCTCCTACGAGCAGTACTTC.

The table lists this clone with a few counts. The rearrangement links TRBV18 to TRBJ1-1, with D hard to call. CDR3 length: 12 residues. CDR1 is KGHSH, CDR2 LQKENI, per germline. V was clipped by 6 bases and J by 4 bases, with 9 bases between them. CDR3 sequence reads: CASSSDLTEAFF. DNA for the CDR3: TGTGCCAGCTCGTCTGATCTCACTGAAGCTTTCTTT. Complete variable domain (other parts from reference TRBV18 and TRBJ1-1): NAGVMQNPRHLVRRRGQEARLRCSPMKGHSHVYWYRQLPEEGLKFMVYLQKENIIDESGMPKERFSAEFPKEGPSILRIQQVVRGDSAAYFCASSSDLTEAFFGQGTRLTVV.

Worth noting for this clone: The same CDR3 can be traced to other DNA sequences in this sample. This chain joins TRBV6-5 and TRBJ1-3; D is uncertain. Trimming took 5 bases from V and 0 from J, leaving 8 bases between them. The germline V gene has CDR1 MNHEY and CDR2 SVGAGI. The CDR3 is 14 amino acids. CDR3 sequence (DNA): TGTGCCAGCAGTGAGCGAGTCTCTGGAAACACCATATATTTT. Its protein product is CASSERVSGNTIYF.

This chain links TRBV19 with TRBJ1-5; TRBD1 might be the D (5 bases). Germline-derived CDR1 and CDR2 are LNHDA and SQIVND (reference sequence). With 0 bases removed from V and 1 base from J, the gap between germline ends came to 25 bases. This CDR3 comprises 21 residues. The CDR3 coding sequence is TGTGCCAGTAGTATAGACGCATTCCAGGGTTGGGATATGAGGAGCAATCAGCCCCAGCATTTT. Amino acid sequence: CASSIDAFQGWDMRSNQPQHF.

This clone turned up a few times. The rearrangement joins TRBV14 to TRBJ2-1; 10 bases fit TRBD2. This CDR3 has 15 residues. J gave up 4 bases and V 4 bases, and 4 bases lay outside the gene matches. The V gene's germline CDR1 is SGHDN and CDR2 FVKESK. The CDR3 DNA reads TGTGCCAGCAGCCCAACTAGCGGGGCGTACAATGAGCAGTTCTTC. This encodes CASSPTSGAYNEQFF.

This sequence joins TRBV7-9 and TRBJ2-2; D is undetermined. The CDR3 spans 15 residues. V lost 5 bases and J lost 3, with 13 bases in between. The V gene's germline CDR1 is SEHNR and CDR2 FQNEAQ (reference sequence). The CDR3 DNA sequence: TGTGCCAGCAGCCTTTCTCCGCCGGACACCGGGGAGCTGTTTTTT. This gives the protein CASSLSPPDTGELFF.

The chain couples TRBV5-1 to TRBJ2-5, with a tentative D call TRBD1 (6 bases). Germline loops: CDR1 SGHRS, CDR2 YFSETQ. The V end lost 5 bases, the J end lost 5 bases, and 22 bases lay between the germline ends. The CDR3 runs 16 residues. CDR3 amino acids: CASSSSPGHPGETQYF. For the CDR3, the DNA is TGCGCCAGCAGTAGTTCGCCGGGACACCCAGGGGAGACCCAGTACTTC.

The V gene is TRBV28, the J gene TRBJ1-6; no clear D. The CDR3 runs to 15 residues. CDR1 and CDR2 (germline): MDHEN, SYDVKM. Trimming removed 2 bases from V and 5 bases from J, with 10 bases in between. CDR3 in DNA: TGTGCCAGCAGTTTAACGGGTCCAGATAATTCACCCCTCCACTTT. Translation gives CASSLTGPDNSPLHF.

V is TRBV18 and J is TRBJ2-7; a possible D gene is TRBD1 (6 bases). CDR1 and CDR2 (germline): KGHSH, LQKENI. Trimming left V 6 bases short and J 1 base short, with 10 bases between. This CDR3 is 13 amino acids long. CDR3 in amino acids: CASSPGQSYEQYF. In DNA form, the CDR3 reads TGTGCCAGCTCTCCGGGACAATCCTACGAGCAGTACTTC. Full variable domain (rest looked up from reference TRBV18 and TRBJ2-7): NAGVMQNPRHLVRRRGQEARLRCSPMKGHSHVYWYRQLPEEGLKFMVYLQKENIIDESGMPKERFSAEFPKEGPSILRIQQVVRGDSAAYFCASSPGQSYEQYFGPGTRLTVT.

The chain carries TRBV6-5 and TRBJ1-2; D unclear. V lost 2 bases to trimming and J lost 7 bases, with 8 bases between them. Germline V CDR1 and CDR2: MNHEY, SVGAGI. This CDR3 comprises 12 residues. Here the CDR3 DNA reads TGTGCCAGCAGTTACCCTATGGGTGGCTACACCTTC. Protein product: CASSYPMGGYTF.

This chain joins TRBV4-1 and TRBJ1-4; maybe TRBD1 (5 bases). V shed 1 base and J shed 0 bases, with 12 bases lying between them. Germline CDR1 is MGHRA and CDR2 is YSYEKL. The CDR3 has 17 amino acids. The CDR3 spells CASSQAEGLATNEKLFF. DNA of the CDR3: TGCGCCAGCAGCCAAGCTGAGGGGTTAGCAACTAATGAAAAACTGTTTTTT.

The chain links TRBV5-6 to TRBJ2-6; no clear D. In germline, CDR1 is SGHDT, CDR2 YYEEEE. This CDR3 has 15 amino acids. The germline V and J ends were trimmed by 0 bases and 1 base, with 5 bases remaining between them. The CDR3 region is CASSLVSSGANVLTF. Written as DNA, the CDR3 is TGTGCCAGCAGCTTGGTTTCATCTGGGGCCAACGTCCTGACTTTC. Combining the CDR3 with reference TRBV5-6 and TRBJ2-6 gives the whole variable domain DAGVTQSPTHLIKTRGQQVTLRCSPKSGHDTVSWYQQALGQGPQFIFQYYEEEERQRGNFPDRFSGHQFPNYSSELNVNALLLGDSALYLCASSLVSSGANVLTFGAGSRLTVL.

V is TRBV9 and J is TRBJ1-4; tentatively, D is TRBD1 (6 bases). Germline lookup yields CDR1 SGDLS and CDR2 YYNGEE. The CDR3 loop spans 15 amino acids. V lost 4 bases and J lost 7, with 17 bases in between. The CDR3 DNA reads as TGTGCCAGCAGCCCGCAGGGGCGCGGAACTGAAAAACTGTTTTTT. Its translation: CASSPQGRGTEKLFF.

V and J are TRBV7-2 and TRBJ2-5, with 12 positions matching TRBD2. The length of the CDR3 is 16 residues. Germline V gene lookup returns CDR1 SGHTA and CDR2 FQGNSA. Trimming removed 1 base from V and 5 bases from J; junction bases left unmatched: 5. As DNA, the CDR3 is TGTGCCAGCAGCTTAGGTCTAGCGGGGGGGAAGGAGACCCAGTACTTC. This sequence encodes CASSLGLAGGKETQYF.

The chain uses TRBV7-6 and TRBJ2-7, with 9 bases lining up with TRBD1. Germline trimming cut 1 base from V and 1 base from J; bases unmatched to any gene: 5. The germline V gene encodes CDR1 SGHVS and CDR2 FNYEAQ. This CDR3 has 16 residues. For the CDR3, the DNA is TGTGCCAGCAGCTTAGGACAGGGGGTTATGTCCTACGAGCAGTACTTC. Translation gives CASSLGQGVMSYEQYF. Drawing the rest from reference TRBV7-6 and TRBJ2-7, the complete variable domain is GAGVSQSPRYKVTKRGQDVALRCDPISGHVSLYWYRQALGQGPEFLTYFNYEAQQDKSGLPNDRFSAERPEGSISTLTIQRTEQRDSAMYRCASSLGQGVMSYEQYFGPGTRLTVT.

This chain uses TRBV28 with TRBJ2-7, with a weak D call TRBD1 (6 bases). The CDR3 runs to 11 residues. The germline CDR1 and CDR2 sequences are MDHEN and SYDVKM. Trimming took off 4 bases at V and 6 bases at J, with 7 bases between the two ends. CDR3 protein: CASSYRVEQYF. CDR3 coding DNA: TGTGCCAGCAGTTACAGGGTCGAGCAGTACTTC.

This clone turned up a few times. This chain links TRBV5-8 with TRBJ2-3; 14 bases agree with TRBD2. The CDR3 runs 16 residues. In germline, CDR1 is SGHTS, CDR2 YDEGEE. Losses at the gene ends were 4 bases for V and 1 base for J; bases not matched to a gene: 2. CDR3 region: CASSQGLAGGTDTQYF. The DNA of the CDR3 is TGTGCCAGCAGCCAGGGACTAGCGGGGGGCACAGATACGCAGTATTTT.

The chain combines TRBV27 with TRBJ2-2; D is undetermined. V was clipped by 6 bases and J by 0 bases, with 17 bases between them. The germline V gene has CDR1 MNHEY and CDR2 SMNVEV (reference sequence). The CDR3 sequence is 17 residues long. The CDR3 region has the DNA TGTGCCAGCAGAACCATACGGAGTCAGCCGAACACCGGGGAGCTGTTTTTT. This translates into CASRTIRSQPNTGELFF.

The CDR3 nucleotides read TGTGCCAGCAAGCTTGGAGGAGGCAATGAGCAGTTCTTC. Amino acids: CASKLGGGNEQFF. V usage is TRBV25-1 and J usage is TRBJ2-1; D may be TRBD2 (5 bases). Trimming stripped 7 bases from V and 6 bases from J, with 13 bases between. The CDR3 extends over 13 amino acids. CDR1 and CDR2 from the germline V gene are MGHDK and SYGVNS.

In its sample, this clone was seen once. The chain links TRBV18 to TRBJ1-4, with 8 bases that match TRBD1. The length of the CDR3 is 20 residues. The ends lost 2 bases at V and 0 bases at J; junction bases unmatched: 14. CDR1 is KGHSH and CDR2 is LQKENI in the germline V gene. CDR3 sequence: CASSPRPSGQGLSTNEKLFF. The CDR3 DNA follows: TGTGCCAGCTCACCAAGACCTTCAGGACAGGGACTATCAACTAATGAAAAACTGTTTTTT.

This clone showed up just once. The chain joins TRBV19 to TRBJ2-3; D tentatively fits TRBD1 or TRBD2 (6 bases each). Looked up from germline, CDR1 is LNHDA and CDR2 is SQIVND (reference sequence). The CDR3 runs to 13 residues. V lost 5 bases and J 3 bases, leaving 9 bases between the germline ends. CDR3 DNA sequence: TGTGCCAGTAGTGAAGGGGGGACAGATACGCAGTATTTT. Translated, it gives CASSEGGTDTQYF.

This clone rates as medium-sized. V gene TRBV19 combines with J gene TRBJ2-2; the D gene is possibly TRBD1 (5 bases). Germline V CDR1 and CDR2: LNHDA, SQIVND (reference sequence). The CDR3 covers 18 residues. Trimming took off 0 bases at V and 0 bases at J, with 14 bases between the two ends. CDR3 residues: CASSIEGIGAANTGELFF. DNA of the CDR3: TGTGCCAGTAGTATAGAAGGAATAGGGGCCGCGAACACCGGGGAGCTGTTTTTT.

The CDR3 is CASSLSGGASYNEQFF. The CDR3 DNA reads TGTGCCAGCAGCTTATCCGGGGGCGCCTCCTACAATGAGCAGTTCTTC. J is TRBJ2-1 and V is TRBV7-9; D is tentatively TRBD1 or TRBD2 (6 bases each). The CDR3 is made up of 16 amino acids. V lost 2 bases, J lost 0 bases, and 11 bases lay in between. CDR1 is SEHNR, CDR2 FQNEAQ, per germline (reference sequence).

J is TRBJ2-6 and V is TRBV5-1; a possible D gene is TRBD1 (5 bases). Trimming left V 4 bases short and J 0 bases short, with 11 bases between. Germline-derived CDR1 and CDR2 are SGHRS and YFSETQ. The CDR3 covers 16 residues. The CDR3 loop is CASSPTTVSGANVLTF. The CDR3 nucleotides are TGCGCCAGCAGCCCCACGACAGTCTCTGGGGCCAACGTCCTGACTTTC. Filled out from reference TRBV5-1 and TRBJ2-6, the complete variable domain reads KAGVTQTPRYLIKTRGQQVTLSCSPISGHRSVSWYQQTPGQGLQFLFEYFSETQRNKGNFPGRFSGRQFSNSRSEMNVSTLELGDSALYLCASSPTTVSGANVLTFGAGSRLTVL.

This clone was detected only once. The chain has TRBV29-1 and TRBJ2-7; 10 bases are shared with TRBD1. CDR1 and CDR2 from the germline V gene are SQVTM and ANQGSEA. The trim removed 3 bases at V and 3 bases at J, leaving 8 bases unmatched. There are 15 residues in the CDR3. The CDR3 DNA reads TGCAGCGTTGATATCGGGACAGGGGAGGGCTACGAGCAGTACTTC. It translates to CSVDIGTGEGYEQYF.